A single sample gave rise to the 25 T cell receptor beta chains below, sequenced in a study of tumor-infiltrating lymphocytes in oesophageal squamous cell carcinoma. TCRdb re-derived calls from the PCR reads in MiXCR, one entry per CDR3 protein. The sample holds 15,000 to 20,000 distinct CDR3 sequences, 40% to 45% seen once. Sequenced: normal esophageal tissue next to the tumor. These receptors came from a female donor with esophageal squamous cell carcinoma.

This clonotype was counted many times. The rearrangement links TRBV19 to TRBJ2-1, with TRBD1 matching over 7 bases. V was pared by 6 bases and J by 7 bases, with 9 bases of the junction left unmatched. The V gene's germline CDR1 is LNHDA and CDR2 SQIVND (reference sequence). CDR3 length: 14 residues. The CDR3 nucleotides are TGTGCCAGTAGCACCGGGACAGTATTGAATGAGCAGTTCTTC. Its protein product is CASSTGTVLNEQFF.

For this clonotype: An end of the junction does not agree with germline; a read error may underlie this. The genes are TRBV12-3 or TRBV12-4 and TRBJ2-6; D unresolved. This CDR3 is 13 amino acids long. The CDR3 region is CASSLSPSATLHF. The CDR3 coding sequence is TGTGCCAGCAGTTTATCCCCGTCCGCAACCCTCCACTTC.

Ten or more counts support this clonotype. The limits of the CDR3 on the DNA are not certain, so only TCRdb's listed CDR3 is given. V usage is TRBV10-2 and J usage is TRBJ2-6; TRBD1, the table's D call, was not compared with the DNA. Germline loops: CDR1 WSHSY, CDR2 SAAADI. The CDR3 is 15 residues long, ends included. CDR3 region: CASSGGRGKWLHLRF.

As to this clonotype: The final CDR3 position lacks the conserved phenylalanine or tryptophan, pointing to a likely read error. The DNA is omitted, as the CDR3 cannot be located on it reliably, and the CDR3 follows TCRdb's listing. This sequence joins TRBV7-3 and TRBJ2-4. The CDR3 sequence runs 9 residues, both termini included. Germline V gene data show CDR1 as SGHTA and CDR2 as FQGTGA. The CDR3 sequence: CASSPQIGI.

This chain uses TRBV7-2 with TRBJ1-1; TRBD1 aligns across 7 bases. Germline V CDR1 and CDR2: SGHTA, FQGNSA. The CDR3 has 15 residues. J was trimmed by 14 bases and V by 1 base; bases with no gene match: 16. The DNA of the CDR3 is TGTGCCAGCAGCTTAGAGGGACAGACAAACAATGAGCAGTTCTTT. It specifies CASSLEGQTNNEQFF.

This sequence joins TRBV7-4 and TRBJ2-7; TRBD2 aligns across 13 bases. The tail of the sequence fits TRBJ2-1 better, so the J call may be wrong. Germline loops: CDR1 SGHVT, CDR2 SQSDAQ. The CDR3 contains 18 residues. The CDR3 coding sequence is TGTGCCAGCAGAGGGACTAGCGGGAAGGGGAACTCCTACAATGAGCAGTTCTTC. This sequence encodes CASRGTSGKGNSYNEQFF.

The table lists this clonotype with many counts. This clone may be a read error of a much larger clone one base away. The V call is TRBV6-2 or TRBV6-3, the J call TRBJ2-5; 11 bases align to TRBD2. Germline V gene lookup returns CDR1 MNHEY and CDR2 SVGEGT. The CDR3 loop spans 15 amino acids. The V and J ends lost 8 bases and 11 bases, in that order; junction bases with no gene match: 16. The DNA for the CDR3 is TGTGCCAGCCAGCGCTCCGGACTAGCGGGCCATGAGCAGTACTTC. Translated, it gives CASQRSGLAGHEQYF.

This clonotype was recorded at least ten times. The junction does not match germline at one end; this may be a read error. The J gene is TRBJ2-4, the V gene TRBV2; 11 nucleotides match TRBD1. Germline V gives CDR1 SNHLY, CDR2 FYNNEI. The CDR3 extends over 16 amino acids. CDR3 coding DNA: TGTGCCAGCAGTGGGACAGGGGGCACGAGCAATTCACCCCTCCACTTC. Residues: CASSGTGGTSNSPLHF. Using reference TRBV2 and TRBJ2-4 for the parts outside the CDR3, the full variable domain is EPEVTQTPSHQVTQMGQEVILRCVPISNHLYFYWYRQILGQKVEFLVSFYNNEISEKSEIFDDQFSVERPDGSNFTLKIRSTKLEDSAMYFCASSGTGGTSNSPLHFGAGTRLSVL.

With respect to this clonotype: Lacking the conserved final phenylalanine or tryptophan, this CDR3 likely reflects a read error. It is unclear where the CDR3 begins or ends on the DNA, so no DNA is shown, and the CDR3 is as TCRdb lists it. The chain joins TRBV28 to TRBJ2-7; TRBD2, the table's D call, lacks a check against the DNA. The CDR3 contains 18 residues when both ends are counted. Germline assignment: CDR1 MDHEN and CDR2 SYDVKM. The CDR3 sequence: CASSLLSIQSDYGYTFGS.

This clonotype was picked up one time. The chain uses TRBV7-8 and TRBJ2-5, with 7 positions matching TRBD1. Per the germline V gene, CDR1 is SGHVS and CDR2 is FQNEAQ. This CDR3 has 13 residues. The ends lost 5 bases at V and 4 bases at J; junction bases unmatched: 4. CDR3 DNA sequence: TGTGCCAGCAGCAACAACAGGGGAGAGACCCAGTACTTC. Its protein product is CASSNNRGETQYF.

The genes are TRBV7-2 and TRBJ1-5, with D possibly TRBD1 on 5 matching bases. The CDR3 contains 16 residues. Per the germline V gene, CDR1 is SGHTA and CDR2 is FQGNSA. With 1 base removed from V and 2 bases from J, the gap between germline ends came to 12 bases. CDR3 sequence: CASSLVGGSGNQPQHF. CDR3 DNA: TGTGCCAGCAGCTTAGTGGGGGGTAGCGGCAATCAGCCCCAGCATTTT.

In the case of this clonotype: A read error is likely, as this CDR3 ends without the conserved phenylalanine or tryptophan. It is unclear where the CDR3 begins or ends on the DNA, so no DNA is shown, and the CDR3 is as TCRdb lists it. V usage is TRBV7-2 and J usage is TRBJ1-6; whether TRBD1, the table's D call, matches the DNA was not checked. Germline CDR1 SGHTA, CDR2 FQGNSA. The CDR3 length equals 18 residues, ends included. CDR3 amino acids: CASSLAVQGNNQPQHFGD.

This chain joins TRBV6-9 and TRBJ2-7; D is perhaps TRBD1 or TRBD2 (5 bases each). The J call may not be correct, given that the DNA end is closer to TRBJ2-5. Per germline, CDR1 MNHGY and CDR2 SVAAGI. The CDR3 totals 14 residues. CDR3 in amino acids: CASRKRGVQETQYF. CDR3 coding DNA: TGTGCCAGCAGAAAAAGAGGGGTGCAAGAGACCCAGTACTTC.

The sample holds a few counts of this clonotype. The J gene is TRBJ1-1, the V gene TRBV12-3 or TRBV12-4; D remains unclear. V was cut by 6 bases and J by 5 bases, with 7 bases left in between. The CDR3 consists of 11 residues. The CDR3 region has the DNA TGTGCCAGCAGCCGTAGGACTGAAGCTTTCTTT. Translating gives CASSRRTEAFF.

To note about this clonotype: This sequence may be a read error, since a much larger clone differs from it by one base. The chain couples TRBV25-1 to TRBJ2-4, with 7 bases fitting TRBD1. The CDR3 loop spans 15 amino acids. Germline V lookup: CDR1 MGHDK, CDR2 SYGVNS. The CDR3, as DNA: TGTGCCAGCAGGCCAAGGGGACAGCGGAACCACGAGCAGTGCTTC. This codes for CASRPRGQRNHEQCF.

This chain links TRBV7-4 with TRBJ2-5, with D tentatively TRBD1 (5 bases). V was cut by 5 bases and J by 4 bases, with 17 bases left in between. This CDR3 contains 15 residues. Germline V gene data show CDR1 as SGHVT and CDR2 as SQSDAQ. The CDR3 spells CASSEKGWVRETQYF. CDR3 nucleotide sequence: TGTGCCAGCAGCGAAAAGGGGTGGGTCAGAGAGACCCAGTACTTC.

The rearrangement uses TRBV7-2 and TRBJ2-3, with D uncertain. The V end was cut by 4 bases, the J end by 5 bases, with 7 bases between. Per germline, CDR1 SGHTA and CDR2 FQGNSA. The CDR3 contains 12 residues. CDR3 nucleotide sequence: TGTGCCAGCAGCTCAGTAGGAGATACGCAGTATTTT. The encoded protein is CASSSVGDTQYF.

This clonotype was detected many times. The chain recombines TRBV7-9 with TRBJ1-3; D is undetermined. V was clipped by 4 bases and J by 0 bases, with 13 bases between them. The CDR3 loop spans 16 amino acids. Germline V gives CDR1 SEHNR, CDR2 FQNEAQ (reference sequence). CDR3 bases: TGTGCCAGCAGCTCCCCCCCGTCAGTCTCTGGAAACACCATATATTTT. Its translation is CASSSPPSVSGNTIYF.

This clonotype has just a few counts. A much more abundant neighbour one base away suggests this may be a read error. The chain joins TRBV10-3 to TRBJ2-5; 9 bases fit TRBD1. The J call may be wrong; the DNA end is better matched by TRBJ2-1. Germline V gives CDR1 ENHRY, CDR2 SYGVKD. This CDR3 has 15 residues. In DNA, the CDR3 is TGTGCCATCAGTGAGTCGAGGGACAGGGCCCGCGAGCAGTTCTTC. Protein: CAISESRDRAREQFF.

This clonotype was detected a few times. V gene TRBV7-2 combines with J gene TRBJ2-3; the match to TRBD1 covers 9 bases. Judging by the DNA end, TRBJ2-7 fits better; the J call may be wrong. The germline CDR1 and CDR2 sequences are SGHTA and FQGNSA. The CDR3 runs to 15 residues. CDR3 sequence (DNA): TGTGCCAGCAGCTCCACGCCGGGACAGGGCTACGAGCAGTACTTC. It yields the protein CASSSTPGQGYEQYF.

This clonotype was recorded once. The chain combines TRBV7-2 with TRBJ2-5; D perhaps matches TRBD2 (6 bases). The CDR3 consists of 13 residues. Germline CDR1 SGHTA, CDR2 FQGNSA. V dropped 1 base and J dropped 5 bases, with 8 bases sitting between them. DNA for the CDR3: TGTGCCAGCAGCTTAGAGGGGAGGGAGACCCAGTACTTC. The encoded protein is CASSLEGRETQYF.

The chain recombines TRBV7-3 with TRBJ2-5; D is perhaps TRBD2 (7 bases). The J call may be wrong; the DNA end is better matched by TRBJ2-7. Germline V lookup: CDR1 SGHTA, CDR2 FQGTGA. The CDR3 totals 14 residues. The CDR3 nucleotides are TGTGCCAGCAGCAAACAGGGAGGGCCCTACGAGCAGTACTTC. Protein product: CASSKQGGPYEQYF.

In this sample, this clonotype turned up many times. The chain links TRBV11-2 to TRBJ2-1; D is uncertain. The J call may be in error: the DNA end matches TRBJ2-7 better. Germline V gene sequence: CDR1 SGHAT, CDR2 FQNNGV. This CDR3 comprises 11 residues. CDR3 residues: CASSLHYEQYF. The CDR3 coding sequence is TGTGCCAGCAGCTTACACTACGAGCAGTACTTC.

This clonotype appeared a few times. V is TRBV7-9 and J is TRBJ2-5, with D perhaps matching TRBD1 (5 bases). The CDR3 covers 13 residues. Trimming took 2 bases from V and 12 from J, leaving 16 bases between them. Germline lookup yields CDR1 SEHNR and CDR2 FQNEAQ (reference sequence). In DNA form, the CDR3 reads TGTGCCAGCAGCTTACAGACAGCCACTCCCGAGTACTTC. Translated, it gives CASSLQTATPEYF.

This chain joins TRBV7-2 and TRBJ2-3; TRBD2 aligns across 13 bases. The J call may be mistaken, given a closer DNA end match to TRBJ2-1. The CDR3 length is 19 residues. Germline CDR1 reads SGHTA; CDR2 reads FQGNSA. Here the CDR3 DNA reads TGTGCCAGCAGCTCGAGGGGCAGACTAGCGGGAGGTTCCTACAATGAGCAGTTCTTC. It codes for CASSSRGRLAGGSYNEQFF.